Detailed here is one T cell receptor (beta chain). What it recognizes is unknown. V shed 5 bases and J shed 3 bases, with 9 bases lying between them. The CDR3 extends over 13 amino acids. The data derive from a study of regulatory T cells in long-lasting Graves disease. About the research overall: Those with persistent Graves' disease had received antithyroid drugs for over 5 years with positive TSH receptor antibodies.

The TCR beta library used iRepertoire HTBI primers with Arm-PCR amplification of CDR3. TCRdb called the multiplex PCR reads again in MiXCR, with one record for every CDR3 protein. The sample shows approximately 470,000 distinct CDR3 sequences, less than 25% of them seen only once. Time point: persistent/refractory GD, antithyroid drugs over 5 years with positive TRAb. Isolated PBMC RNA provided the starting material for the TCR library. Study outcomes and limitations: Persistent disease was characterized by preferential usage of TRBV28, TRBJ1-2 and TRBJ2-5.

This chain joins TRBV12-3 or TRBV12-4 and TRBJ2-3; D is unresolved. The material sequenced was peripheral blood mononuclear cells (PBMCs), taken when the disease was refractory, from a patient treated with antithyroid drugs. The sequence derives from a female donor with Graves disease. CDR3 amino acids: CASSTSGTDTQYF. CDR3 in DNA: TGTGCCAGCAGTACATCTGGGACAGATACGCAGTATTTT.